This T cell receptor (beta chain) is from a study of control samples from healthy donors and cancer patients. The germline V and J ends were trimmed by 6 bases and 5 bases, with 25 bases remaining between them. The CDR3 runs to 16 residues. The germline V gene has CDR1 GTSNPN and CDR2 SVGIG (reference sequence). Only in-frame clones appear in the TCRdb table, and some are missing; sequencing was by immunoSEQ multiplex PCR. The sample data list roughly 190,000 clones. What was sequenced was blood. The TCR sequence derives from a woman aged 25 to 39 in good health. This chain connects TRBV30 to TRBJ1-2; D may be TRBD1 (5 bases). CDR3 protein: CACLRFTTQGVYGYTF. DNA for the CDR3: TGTGCCTGTTTGAGGTTTACAACTCAAGGGGTTTATGGCTACACCTTC.